The 14 T cell receptor beta chains below all came from one sample that was sequenced in a study of vaccination and CD4 T cells after COVID-19. An Oncomine TCR Beta short-read assay was used to sequence the DNA from cultured CD4+ T cells. Each CDR3 protein gets one entry after TCRdb re-called the PCR reads with MiXCR. The repertoire holds 8,500 to 9,500 distinct CDR3 sequences, 45% seen once, with 11% in the top ten. These receptors' antigens are unknown. Specified treatment: approximately nine-day PBMC culture with coronavirus spike peptide pools or control peptides (ViraFEST assay). CD4+ T-cell collection from the unexposed donor predated the COVID-19 pandemic (2011-2018). The specimen was CD4+ T cells from blood, cultured in vitro. Receptor source: a human donor in good health.

The rearrangement joins TRBV12-3 or TRBV12-4 to TRBJ2-7, with a weak D call TRBD2 (5 bases). Trimming took 3 bases from V and 3 from J, leaving 12 bases between them. This CDR3 has 14 residues. CDR3: CASSFRSGRYEQYF. The CDR3 nucleotides are TGTGCCAGCAGTTTTAGGAGCGGCCGCTACGAGCAGTACTTC.

The chain uses TRBV12-3 or TRBV12-4 and TRBJ2-1; 7 nucleotides align to TRBD1. V was clipped by 5 bases and J by 0 bases; unmatched bases: 4. The CDR3 runs 15 residues. The CDR3, as DNA: TGTGCCAGCAGTCCGACAGGGAGCTCCTACAATGAGCAGTTCTTC. Translated, it gives CASSPTGSSYNEQFF.

The rearrangement links TRBV5-5 to TRBJ1-2, with unresolved D. CDR3 length: 12 residues. V was cut by 1 base and J by 8 bases, with 9 bases left in between. In germline, CDR1 is SGHKS, CDR2 YYEKEE (reference sequence). CDR3 residues: CASSLLLGGYTF. CDR3 bases: TGTGCCAGCAGCTTGTTACTCGGCGGCTACACCTTC.

The V gene is TRBV18, the J gene TRBJ1-5, with no clear D. There are 14 residues in the CDR3. Per germline, CDR1 KGHSH and CDR2 LQKENI. Between the trimmed V and J ends, which lost 6 bases and 5 bases, there was a span of 14 bases. The chain's CDR3 is CASSVEPVYQPQHF. CDR3 nucleotides: TGTGCCAGCTCCGTGGAGCCAGTTTATCAGCCCCAGCATTTT.

There are a few counts of this clonotype. The chain recombines TRBV20-1 with TRBJ1-1; TRBD1 might be the D (5 bases). CDR1 DFQATT and CDR2 SNEGSKA come from the germline V gene (reference sequence). Between the trimmed V and J ends, which lost 1 base and 6 bases, there was a span of 15 bases. This CDR3 has 14 residues. CDR3 in amino acids: CSARASGGGPEAFF. The CDR3 bases are TGCAGTGCTAGAGCATCTGGGGGAGGTCCTGAAGCTTTCTTT.

The chain has TRBV30 and TRBJ2-7; no clear D gene. Germline V gene lookup returns CDR1 GTSNPN and CDR2 SVGIG (reference sequence). The CDR3 runs to 11 residues. Trimming removed 3 bases from V and 4 bases from J, with 7 bases in between. The CDR3 DNA reads TGTGCCTGGAGCGCGACTTACGAGCAGTACTTC. Encoded protein: CAWSATYEQYF.

The chain is built from TRBV6-1 and TRBJ1-2; 8 nucleotides match TRBD1. Germline loops: CDR1 MNHNS, CDR2 SASEGT. With V trimmed by 5 bases and J by 3 bases, 5 bases remained unmatched. CDR3 size: 14 residues. The CDR3 DNA sequence: TGTGCCAGCAGTCGGACAGGGCTCCACTATGGCTACACCTTC. This sequence encodes CASSRTGLHYGYTF.

V gene TRBV12-3 or TRBV12-4 combines with J gene TRBJ1-2; maybe TRBD1 (5 bases). The CDR3 has 15 residues. The germline V and J ends were trimmed by 0 bases and 4 bases, with 12 bases remaining between them. The CDR3 nucleotides read TGTGCCAGCAGTTTAGCAGGCAGGGACCGCTATGGCTACACCTTC. Its protein is CASSLAGRDRYGYTF.

The genes are TRBV19 and TRBJ1-1; D is unresolved. Looked up from germline, CDR1 is LNHDA and CDR2 is SQIVND (reference sequence). The CDR3 is 13 amino acids. V gave up 5 bases and J gave up 2 bases, with 9 bases separating them. Here the CDR3 DNA reads TGTGCCAGTAGTCCCCCCTATAACACTGAAGCTTTCTTT. Residues: CASSPPYNTEAFF.

This clonotype came up a few times. This chain links TRBV27 with TRBJ1-5; a weak D match, TRBD1 (6 bases). CDR3 size: 13 residues. Trimming stripped 2 bases from V and 7 bases from J, with 9 bases between. Germline V gene data show CDR1 as MNHEY and CDR2 as SMNVEV (reference sequence). The chain's CDR3 is CASSLHRDQPQHF. The CDR3 nucleotides are TGTGCCAGCAGTTTACACAGGGACCAGCCCCAGCATTTT.

This clonotype was seen just once. The rearrangement joins TRBV2 to TRBJ2-1, with D uncertain. The CDR3 extends over 11 amino acids. The V gene's germline CDR1 is SNHLY and CDR2 FYNNEI. With 3 bases removed from V and 9 bases from J, the gap between germline ends came to 6 bases. The CDR3 protein is CASSERGEQFF. The CDR3 bases are TGTGCCAGCAGTGAGCGTGGTGAGCAGTTCTTC.

The rearrangement uses TRBV6-2 or TRBV6-3 and TRBJ1-1; TRBD1 agrees at 8 bases. Trimming removed 0 bases from V and 1 base from J; junction bases left unmatched: 7. CDR3 size: 17 residues. Germline assignment: CDR1 MNHEY and CDR2 SVGEGT. The chain's CDR3 is CASSYSSAGTGNTEAFF. Here the CDR3 DNA reads TGTGCCAGCAGTTACTCCTCGGCCGGGACAGGGAACACTGAAGCTTTCTTT.

This chain connects TRBV6-1 to TRBJ1-1; 8 bases agree with TRBD1. J lost 3 bases, V lost 6 bases, and 3 bases had no gene match. The CDR3 covers 13 residues. The germline gives CDR1 MNHNS, CDR2 SASEGT. The CDR3 DNA reads TGTGCCAGCAGGGGACAGGCCTACACTGAAGCTTTCTTT. Protein: CASRGQAYTEAFF.

The rearrangement joins TRBV15 to TRBJ2-5, with unresolved D. Germline V gene sequence: CDR1 LNHNV, CDR2 YYDKDF (reference sequence). V was shortened by 3 bases and J by 1 base, with 12 bases between the two germline ends. The CDR3 is 15 amino acids. CDR3 region: CATSSPLELQETQYF. The CDR3 nucleotides are TGTGCCACCAGCAGCCCCCTAGAGCTCCAAGAGACCCAGTACTTC.